The 18 T cell receptor beta chains below all came from one sample that was sequenced in a study of CD8 T cells in Susac syndrome. Reverse transcription of roughly 0.45 to 1 ug RNA used random hexamers. TCRdb processed the immunoSEQ multiplex PCR reads anew with MiXCR; each CDR3 protein has one entry. This table holds roughly 150,000 distinct CDR3 sequences, more than 85% found once. The sample consisted of CD8+ T cells from PBMCs. Receptor source: a human donor with Susac syndrome.

The V and J genes are TRBV9 and TRBJ1-2, with 11 positions matching TRBD1. CDR3 length: 16 residues. The V gene end was trimmed by 3 bases and the J gene end by 4 bases; junction bases not matched to a gene: 8. From germline, CDR1 is SGDLS and CDR2 YYNGEE. The CDR3 DNA follows: TGTGCCAGCAGCGCTTCCGGGACAGGGGGTTTCTATGGCTACACCTTC. The encoded protein is CASSASGTGGFYGYTF.

This clonotype was seen only once. This chain joins TRBV12-3 or TRBV12-4 and TRBJ1-4; no firm D call. Trimming removed 8 bases from V and 5 bases from J, with 6 bases in between. CDR3 length equals 11 residues. The CDR3: CASRLNEKLFF. In DNA, the CDR3 is TGTGCCAGCCGGCTGAATGAAAAACTGTTTTTT.

The V call is TRBV27, the J call TRBJ2-1, with 8 nucleotides matching TRBD1. Germline values: CDR1 MNHEY, CDR2 SMNVEV (reference sequence). V lost 5 bases and J lost 3; bases outside the gene matches: 12. The CDR3 sequence is 17 residues long. Here the CDR3 reads CASSTKWDRTFYNEQFF. CDR3 bases: TGTGCCAGCAGTACAAAATGGGACAGGACTTTCTACAATGAGCAGTTCTTC.

This sequence joins TRBV19 and TRBJ2-7, with D perhaps matching TRBD1 (5 bases). V was shortened by 6 bases and J by 2 bases, with 5 bases between the two germline ends. This CDR3 is 11 amino acids long. Germline CDR1 LNHDA, CDR2 SQIVND (reference sequence). This chain's CDR3 is CASRQAYEQYF. CDR3 coding DNA: TGTGCCAGTAGACAGGCCTACGAGCAGTACTTC. Full variable domain (outside the CDR3, taken from reference TRBV19 and TRBJ2-7): DGGITQSPKYLFRKEGQNVTLSCEQNLNHDAMYWYRQDPGQGLRLIYYSQIVNDFQKGDIAEGYSVSREKKESFPLTVTSAQKNPTAFYLCASRQAYEQYFGPGTRLTVT.

CDR3 in amino acids: CASSSVGTGGSLFF. The CDR3 nucleotides read TGTGCCAGCAGCTCCGTGGGGACAGGGGGAAGCCTGTTTTTT. This sequence joins TRBV11-2 and TRBJ1-4; 11 nucleotides match TRBD1. Germline V lookup: CDR1 SGHAT, CDR2 FQNNGV. V gave up 4 bases and J gave up 14 bases; unmatched junction bases: 9. CDR3 length: 14 amino acids.

This chain uses TRBV4-2 with TRBJ2-7; a possible D gene is TRBD1 (6 bases). Germline assignment: CDR1 LGHNA and CDR2 YNFKEQ. This CDR3 is 14 amino acids long. V was trimmed by 0 bases and J by 3 bases, leaving 9 bases between them. This CDR3 is CASSQDKGGYEQYF. CDR3 coding DNA: TGTGCCAGCAGCCAAGACAAAGGGGGCTACGAGCAGTACTTC.

In nucleotides, the CDR3 is TGTGCCAGCAGCTTATGGGAGAGTGAAGCTTTCTTT. Translated: CASSLWESEAFF. The chain joins TRBV7-3 to TRBJ1-1; the D is unclear. Between the trimmed V and J ends, which lost 2 bases and 7 bases, there was a span of 8 bases. Germline V gene lookup returns CDR1 SGHTA and CDR2 FQGTGA. The CDR3 spans 12 residues.

This chain joins TRBV6-2 or TRBV6-3 and TRBJ2-7; 7 bases align to TRBD1. V was clipped by 6 bases and J by 4 bases; unmatched bases: 15. Germline values: CDR1 MNHEY, CDR2 SVGEGT. The CDR3 consists of 16 residues. The chain's CDR3 is CASSLNSGQLNYEQYF. CDR3 bases: TGTGCCAGCAGCCTAAACTCGGGACAGTTGAATTACGAGCAGTACTTC.

The chain couples TRBV15 to TRBJ2-1, with 7 positions matching TRBD2. The V and J ends lost 5 bases and 7 bases, in that order; junction bases with no gene match: 11. Germline assignment: CDR1 LNHNV and CDR2 YYDKDF (reference sequence). CDR3 length: 15 amino acids. The CDR3 spells CATSRPLRTSNEQFF. The CDR3 coding sequence is TGTGCCACCAGCCGTCCTCTCCGGACTAGTAATGAGCAGTTCTTC. Together with reference TRBV15 and TRBJ2-1, the CDR3 gives the full variable domain: DAMVIQNPRYQVTQFGKPVTLSCSQTLNHNVMYWYQQKSSQAPKLLFHYYDKDFNNEADTPDNFQSRRPNTSFCFLDIRSPGLGDTAMYLCATSRPLRTSNEQFFGPGTRLTVL.

The chain couples TRBV2 to TRBJ2-1; D is perhaps TRBD1 or TRBD2 (6 bases each). Germline-derived CDR1 and CDR2 are SNHLY and FYNNEI. Trimming removed 8 bases at V and 9 bases at J, with 11 bases between. This CDR3 has 11 residues. This CDR3 reads CASYGGSEQFF. The CDR3 DNA is TGTGCCAGCTACGGGGGCAGTGAGCAGTTCTTC. Drawing the rest from reference TRBV2 and TRBJ2-1, the complete variable domain is EPEVTQTPSHQVTQMGQEVILRCVPISNHLYFYWYRQILGQKVEFLVSFYNNEISEKSEIFDDQFSVERPDGSNFTLKIRSTKLEDSAMYFCASYGGSEQFFGPGTRLTVL.

V and J are TRBV7-9 and TRBJ2-3, with 7 bases identical to TRBD2. Germline CDR1 and CDR2: SEHNR and FQNEAQ (reference sequence). The CDR3 contains 16 residues. The ends lost 5 bases at V and 2 bases at J; junction bases unmatched: 10. In nucleotides, the CDR3 is TGTGCCAGCAGCGGTGCTCCTAGCGGCCTCACAGATACGCAGTATTTT. The encoded protein is CASSGAPSGLTDTQYF.

The J gene is TRBJ2-7, the V gene TRBV27; D uncertain. This CDR3 is 13 amino acids long. Between the trimmed V and J ends, which lost 2 bases and 3 bases, there was a span of 8 bases. The germline V gene has CDR1 MNHEY and CDR2 SMNVEV (reference sequence). The CDR3 loop is CASSLTLVYEQYF. In DNA, the CDR3 is TGTGCCAGCAGTTTAACGTTGGTCTACGAGCAGTACTTC.

This clonotype has a single count. The rearrangement uses TRBV20-1 and TRBJ2-7; no clear D gene. Germline CDR1 is DFQATT and CDR2 is SNEGSKA (reference sequence). The CDR3 is 16 residues long. Trimming shortened V by 6 bases and J by 3 bases, and 24 bases separated the two germline ends. CDR3 region: CSARPRLRLQVYEQYF. The DNA of the CDR3 is TGCAGTGCCAGGCCACGACTGCGGTTACAAGTCTACGAGCAGTACTTC.

This clonotype was counted only a few times. CDR3 in DNA: TGTGCCAGCAGCCGTAGCGGTGAGCAGTTCTTC. Translating gives CASSRSGEQFF. The chain recombines TRBV11-2 with TRBJ2-1, with D maybe TRBD2 (6 bases). The CDR3 runs 11 residues. Germline V lookup: CDR1 SGHAT, CDR2 FQNNGV. Trimming removed 5 bases from V and 9 bases from J, with 8 bases in between.

The chain joins TRBV20-1 to TRBJ2-1; 16 bases agree with TRBD2. Unmatched junction bases numbered 8, after V lost 3 bases and J lost 9 bases. This CDR3 region has 16 residues. Germline V CDR1 and CDR2: DFQATT, SNEGSKA (reference sequence). CDR3: CSASGGLAGGQSEQFF. The CDR3 DNA sequence: TGCAGTGCTAGTGGGGGACTAGCGGGAGGGCAGAGTGAGCAGTTCTTC.

The chain carries TRBV12-3 or TRBV12-4 and TRBJ2-2; D is possibly TRBD2 (5 bases). The V gene lost 3 bases and the J gene lost 1 base, with 9 bases spanning the gap. This CDR3 contains 15 residues. CDR3 loop: CASSFKAGNTGELFF. The CDR3 DNA is TGTGCCAGCAGTTTTAAGGCGGGGAACACCGGGGAGCTGTTTTTT.

The chain has TRBV24-1 and TRBJ1-1; D possibly corresponds to TRBD1 (5 bases). There are 12 residues in the CDR3. Germline CDR1 reads KGHDR; CDR2 reads SFDVKD. Trimming stripped 2 bases from V and 11 bases from J, with 11 bases between. CDR3 sequence (DNA): TGTGCCACCAGTGATTCCGGGGACGCGGCTTTCTTT. Protein product: CATSDSGDAAFF.

The chain uses TRBV20-1 and TRBJ2-1, with TRBD2 matching 7 bases. Germline lookup yields CDR1 DFQATT and CDR2 SNEGSKA (reference sequence). The CDR3 is 15 residues long. V lost 1 base and J lost 0; bases outside the gene matches: 3. Written as DNA, the CDR3 is TGCAGTGCTAGAGTTGGGACTACCTCCTACAATGAGCAGTTCTTC. Protein sequence: CSARVGTTSYNEQFF.